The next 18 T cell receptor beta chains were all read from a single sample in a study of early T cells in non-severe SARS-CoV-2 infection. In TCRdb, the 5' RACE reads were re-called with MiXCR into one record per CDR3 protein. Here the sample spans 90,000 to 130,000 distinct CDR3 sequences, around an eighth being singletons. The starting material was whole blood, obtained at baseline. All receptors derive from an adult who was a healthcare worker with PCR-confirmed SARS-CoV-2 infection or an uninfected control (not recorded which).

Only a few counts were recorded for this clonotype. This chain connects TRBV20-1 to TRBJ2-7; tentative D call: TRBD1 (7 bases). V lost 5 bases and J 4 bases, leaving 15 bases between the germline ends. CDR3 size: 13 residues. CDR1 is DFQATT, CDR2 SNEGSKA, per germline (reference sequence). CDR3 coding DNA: TGCAGTGCTCAATTGACAGGGAGGTACGAGCAGTACTTC. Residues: CSAQLTGRYEQYF.

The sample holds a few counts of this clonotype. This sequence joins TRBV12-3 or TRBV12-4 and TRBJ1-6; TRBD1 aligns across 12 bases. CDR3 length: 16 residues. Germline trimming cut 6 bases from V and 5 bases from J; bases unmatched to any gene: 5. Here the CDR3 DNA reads TGTGCCAGCAGCCCGGGACAGGGGGCAAATAATTCACCCCTCCACTTT. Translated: CASSPGQGANNSPLHF.

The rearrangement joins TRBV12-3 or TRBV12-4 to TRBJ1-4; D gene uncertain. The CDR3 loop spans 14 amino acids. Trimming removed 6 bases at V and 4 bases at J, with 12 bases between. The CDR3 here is CASRSGPHNEKLFF. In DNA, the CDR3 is TGTGCCAGCAGATCCGGGCCTCATAATGAAAAACTGTTTTTT.

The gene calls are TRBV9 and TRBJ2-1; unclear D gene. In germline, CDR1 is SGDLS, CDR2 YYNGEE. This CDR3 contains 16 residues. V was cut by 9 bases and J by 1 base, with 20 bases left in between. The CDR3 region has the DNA TGTGCCATCACCGTCCTCGAGACGGAGTCCTACAATGAGCAGTTCTTC. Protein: CAITVLETESYNEQFF.

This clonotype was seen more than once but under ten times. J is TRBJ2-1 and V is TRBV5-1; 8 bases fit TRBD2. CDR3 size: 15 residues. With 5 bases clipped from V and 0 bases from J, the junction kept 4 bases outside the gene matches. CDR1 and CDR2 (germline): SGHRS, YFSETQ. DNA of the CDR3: TGCGCCAGCAGGTATAGCGGGAACTCCTACAATGAGCAGTTCTTC. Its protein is CASRYSGNSYNEQFF.

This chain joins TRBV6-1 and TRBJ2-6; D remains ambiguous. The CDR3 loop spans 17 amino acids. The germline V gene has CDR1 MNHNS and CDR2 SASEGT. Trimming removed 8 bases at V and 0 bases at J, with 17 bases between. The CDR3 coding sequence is TGTGCCAGCGTCGAGGCAGGTTGGACCTCTGGGGCCAACGTCCTGACTTTC. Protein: CASVEAGWTSGANVLTF.

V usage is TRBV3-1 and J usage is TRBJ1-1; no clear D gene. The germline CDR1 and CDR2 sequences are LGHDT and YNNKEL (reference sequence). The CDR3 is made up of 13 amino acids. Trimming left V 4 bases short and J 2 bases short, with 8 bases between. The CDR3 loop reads CASSPSINTEAFF. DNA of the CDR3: TGTGCCAGCAGCCCGTCAATTAACACTGAAGCTTTCTTT. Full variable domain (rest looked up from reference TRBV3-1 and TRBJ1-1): DTAVSQTPKYLVTQMGNDKSIKCEQNLGHDTMYWYKQDSKKFLKIMFSYNNKELIINETVPNRFSPKSPDKAHLNLHINSLELGDSAVYFCASSPSINTEAFFGQGTRLTVV.

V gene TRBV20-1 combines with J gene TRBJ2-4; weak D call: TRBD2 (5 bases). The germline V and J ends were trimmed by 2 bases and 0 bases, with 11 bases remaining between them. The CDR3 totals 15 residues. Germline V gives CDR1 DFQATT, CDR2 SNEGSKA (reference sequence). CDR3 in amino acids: CSARSSGLAKNIQYF. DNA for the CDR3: TGCAGTGCTAGATCTTCTGGACTAGCCAAAAACATTCAGTACTTC.

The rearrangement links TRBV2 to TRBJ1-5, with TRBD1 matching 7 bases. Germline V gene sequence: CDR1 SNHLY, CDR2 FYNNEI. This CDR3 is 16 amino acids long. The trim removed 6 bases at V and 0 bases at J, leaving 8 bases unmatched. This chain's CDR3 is CASRNPQGYSNQPQHF. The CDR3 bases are TGTGCCAGCAGAAACCCACAGGGGTATAGCAATCAGCCCCAGCATTTT.

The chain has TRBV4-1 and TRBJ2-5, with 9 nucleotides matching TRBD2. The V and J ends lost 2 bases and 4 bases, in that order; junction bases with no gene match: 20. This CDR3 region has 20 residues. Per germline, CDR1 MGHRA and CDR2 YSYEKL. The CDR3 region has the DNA TGCGCCAGCAGCCAATCTGTCCTCATAGCGGGTGCAGCGGGGGGAGAGACCCAGTACTTC. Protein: CASSQSVLIAGAAGGETQYF.

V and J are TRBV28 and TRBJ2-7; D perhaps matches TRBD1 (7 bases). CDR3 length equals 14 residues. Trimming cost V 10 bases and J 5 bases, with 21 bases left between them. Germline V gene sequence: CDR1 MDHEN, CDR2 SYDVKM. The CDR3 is CATTLTGRPDEQYF. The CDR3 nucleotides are TGTGCCACCACCCTGACAGGGAGGCCCGACGAGCAGTACTTC.

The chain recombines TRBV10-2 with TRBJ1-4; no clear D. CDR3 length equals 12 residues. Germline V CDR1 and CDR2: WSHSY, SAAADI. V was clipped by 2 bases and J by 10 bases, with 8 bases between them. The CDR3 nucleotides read TGCGCCAGCAGTGAGAACGGAGCAAAACTGTTTTTT. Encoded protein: CASSENGAKLFF.

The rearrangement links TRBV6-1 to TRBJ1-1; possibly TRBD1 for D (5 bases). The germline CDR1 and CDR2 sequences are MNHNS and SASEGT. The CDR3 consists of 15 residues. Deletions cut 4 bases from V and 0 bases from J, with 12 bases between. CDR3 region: CASSAREGMNTEAFF. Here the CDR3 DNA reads TGTGCCAGCAGTGCAAGGGAGGGGATGAACACTGAAGCTTTCTTT.

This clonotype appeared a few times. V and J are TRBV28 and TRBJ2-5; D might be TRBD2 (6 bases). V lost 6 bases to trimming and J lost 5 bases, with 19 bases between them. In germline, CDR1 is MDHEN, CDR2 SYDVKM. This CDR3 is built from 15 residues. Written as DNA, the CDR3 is TGTGCCAGCAGCTCGATGGGCGGGATGCTGGAGACCCAGTACTTC. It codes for CASSSMGGMLETQYF.

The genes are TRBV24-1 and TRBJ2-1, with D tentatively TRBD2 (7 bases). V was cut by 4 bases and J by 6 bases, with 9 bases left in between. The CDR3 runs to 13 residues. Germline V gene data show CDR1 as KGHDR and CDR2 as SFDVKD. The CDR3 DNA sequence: TGTGCCACCAGTGAGGGGGGGCGCAATGAGCAGTTCTTC. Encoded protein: CATSEGGRNEQFF.

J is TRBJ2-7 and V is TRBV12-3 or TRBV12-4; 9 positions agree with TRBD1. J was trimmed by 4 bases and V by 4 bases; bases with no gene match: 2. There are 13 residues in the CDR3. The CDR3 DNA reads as TGTGCCAGCAGTTGGGACAGGGATTACGAGCAGTACTTC. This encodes CASSWDRDYEQYF.

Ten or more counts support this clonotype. CDR3 sequence (DNA): TGTGCCAGCAGCCATGGGCAGGGGGGCACTGAAGCTTTCTTT. It yields the protein CASSHGQGGTEAFF. The J gene is TRBJ1-1, the V gene TRBV3-1, with TRBD1 matching 7 bases. Looked up from germline, CDR1 is LGHDT and CDR2 is YNNKEL (reference sequence). With V trimmed by 3 bases and J by 4 bases, 5 bases remained unmatched. This CDR3 has 14 amino acids.

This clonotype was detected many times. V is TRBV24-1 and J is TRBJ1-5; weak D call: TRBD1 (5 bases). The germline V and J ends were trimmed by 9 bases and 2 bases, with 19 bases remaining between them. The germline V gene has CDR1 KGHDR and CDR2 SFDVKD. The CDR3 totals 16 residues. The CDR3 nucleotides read TGTGCCACCGGGAGGGGTTGGGAGAGGGGCAATCAGCCCCAGCATTTT. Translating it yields CATGRGWERGNQPQHF.